The entry below describes one T cell receptor beta chain. Its antigen is as yet unknown. Sampled while nominally healthy, donors likely had unrecorded immune exposures. With 60 Vbeta and 13 Jbeta primers, the PCR was carried out. Repertoires were generated with immunoSEQ multiplex PCR, while TCRdb's copy carries only in-frame clones and drops some. This table lists approximately 140,000 clones. This specimen comes from a study of cytomegalovirus exposure and HLA in healthy donors. General study results and limits: The listing of roughly 160 TCR beta chains classed them as cytomegalovirus-associated. In a later analysis, at a false discovery rate of 0.05, under 20,000 TCR beta sequences were associated with HLA alleles.

This clonotype was sampled from a woman between 18 and 30 years old in good health and CMV-seronegative. The sample comprised PBMCs.

In DNA, the CDR3 is TGTGCCAGCAGCCAAGATCCCTCAGCGGGCGGGAACACCGGGGAGCTGTTTTTT. Translated, it gives CASSQDPSAGGNTGELFF. The genes are TRBV4-2 and TRBJ2-2; weak D call: TRBD2 (6 bases). The V gene lost 0 bases and the J gene lost 1 base, with 15 bases spanning the gap. CDR1 and CDR2 from the germline V gene are LGHNA and YNFKEQ. CDR3 length: 18 amino acids.